This TCR beta chain was captured in a study of blood T cell repertoires in COVID-19. Study at large: From T cells, B-cell-depleted T cells, or PBMCs came the material, which was cDNA or gDNA.

This clone was seen once. Clones were read by immunoSEQ multiplex PCR, and TCRdb kept only the in-frame ones, dropping some. The sample carries roughly 250,000 clones, around 84% recorded once. The germline gives CDR1 MDHEN, CDR2 SYDVKM. The CDR3 extends over 18 amino acids. J gave up 2 bases and V 1 base, and 9 bases lay outside the gene matches. The receptor was isolated from a woman between 45 and 65 years old who had recovered from COVID-19. Sequenced material: PBMCs or T cells enriched from blood (not recorded which). The chain is built from TRBV28 and TRBJ2-3, with 10 bases identical to TRBD1. The DNA of the CDR3 is TGTGCCAGCAGTTTATTTCGGCGGGGGACAGGGGCCACAGATACGCAGTATTTT. As protein: CASSLFRRGTGATDTQYF.